This TCR beta chain is drawn from a study of CD8+ T cells in alopecia areata. The length of the CDR3 is 16 residues. V lost 2 bases to trimming and J lost 4 bases, with 17 bases between them. Germline loops: CDR1 MNHEY, CDR2 SVGAGI. Following RNA extraction, reverse transcription yielded cDNA that acted as the sequencing template. Sequencing was performed with immunoSEQ multiplex PCR; in TCRdb, only in-frame clones are kept and a portion is missing. The profile shows some 20,000 clones, approximately 70% of them singletons. Peripheral blood and lesional scalp punch biopsies were taken from alopecia areata patients.

The chain has TRBV6-5 and TRBJ2-5; D may correspond to TRBD1 or TRBD2 (6 bases each). Sequencing used skin, obtained at week 0. This TCR was sampled from a human donor with alopecia areata. This CDR3 reads CASSYGGQGFRETQYF. In nucleotides, the CDR3 is TGTGCCAGCAGTTACGGGGGGCAGGGGTTTAGAGAGACCCAGTACTTC.